This T cell receptor (beta chain) originates from a study of neoadjuvant anti-PD-1 for oral cavity cancer. Study-wide results and limits: Each response group had just three patients in TCR analyses.

The data were produced by immunoSEQ multiplex PCR, yet TCRdb's version contains in-frame clones alone and is incomplete. The sample lists 16,000 or so clones; 55% to 75% were seen once. In this sample, this clone turned up a few times. The antigen remains undetermined. This CDR3 region has 13 residues. CDR1 is SGHVS, CDR2 FQNEAQ, per germline. V lost 3 bases and J lost 3; bases outside the gene matches: 0. The source material was PBMCs, sampled before nivolumab (anti-PD-1) treatment. The origin of this receptor is a person aged 40 to 85 with oral cavity squamous cell carcinoma. The chain carries TRBV7-8 and TRBJ1-2, with 8 bases aligning to TRBD1. Written as DNA, the CDR3 is TGTGCCAGCAGCTTGACAGGGGACTATGGCTACACCTTC. Amino acids: CASSLTGDYGYTF.